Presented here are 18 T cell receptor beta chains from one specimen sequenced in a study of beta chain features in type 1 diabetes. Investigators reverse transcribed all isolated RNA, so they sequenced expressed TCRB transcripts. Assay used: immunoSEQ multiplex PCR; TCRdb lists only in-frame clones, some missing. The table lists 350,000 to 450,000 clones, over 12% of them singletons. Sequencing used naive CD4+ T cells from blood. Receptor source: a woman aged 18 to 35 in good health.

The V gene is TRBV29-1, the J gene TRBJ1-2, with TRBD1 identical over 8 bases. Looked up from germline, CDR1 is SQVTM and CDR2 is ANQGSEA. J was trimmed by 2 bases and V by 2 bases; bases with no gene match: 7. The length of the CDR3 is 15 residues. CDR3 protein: CSVESYRQGNYGYTF. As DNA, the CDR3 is TGCAGCGTTGAAAGTTACAGACAGGGGAACTATGGCTACACCTTC.

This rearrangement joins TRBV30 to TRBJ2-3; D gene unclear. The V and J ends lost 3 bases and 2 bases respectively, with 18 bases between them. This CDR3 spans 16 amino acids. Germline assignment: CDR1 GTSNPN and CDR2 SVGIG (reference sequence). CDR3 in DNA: TGTGCCTGGAGGCGGTTTACGCCCGTCCCCACAGATACGCAGTATTTT. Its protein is CAWRRFTPVPTDTQYF. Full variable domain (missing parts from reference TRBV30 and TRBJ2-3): SQTIHQWPATLVQPVGSPLSLECTVEGTSNPNLYWYRQAAGRGLQLLFYSVGIGQISSEVPQNLSASRPQDRQFILSSKKLLLSDSGFYLCAWRRFTPVPTDTQYFGPGTRLTVL.

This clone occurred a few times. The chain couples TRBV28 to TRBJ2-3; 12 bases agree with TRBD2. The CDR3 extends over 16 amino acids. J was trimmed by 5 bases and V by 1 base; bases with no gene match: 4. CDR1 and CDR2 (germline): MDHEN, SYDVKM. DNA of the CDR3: TGTGCCAGCAGTTTATTCGCTAGCGGGAGGGAAGATACGCAGTATTTT. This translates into CASSLFASGREDTQYF.

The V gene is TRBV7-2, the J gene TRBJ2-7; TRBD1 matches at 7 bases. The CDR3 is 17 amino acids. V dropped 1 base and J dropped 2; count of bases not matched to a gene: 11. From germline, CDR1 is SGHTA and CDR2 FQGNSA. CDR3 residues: CASSLDPNRGSPYEQYF. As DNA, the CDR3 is TGTGCCAGCAGCTTAGATCCCAACAGGGGAAGTCCCTACGAGCAGTACTTC. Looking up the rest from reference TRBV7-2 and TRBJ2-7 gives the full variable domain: GAGVSQSPSNKVTEKGKDVELRCDPISGHTALYWYRQSLGQGLEFLIYFQGNSAPDKSGLPSDRFSAERTGGSVSTLTIQRTQQEDSAVYLCASSLDPNRGSPYEQYFGPGTRLTVT.

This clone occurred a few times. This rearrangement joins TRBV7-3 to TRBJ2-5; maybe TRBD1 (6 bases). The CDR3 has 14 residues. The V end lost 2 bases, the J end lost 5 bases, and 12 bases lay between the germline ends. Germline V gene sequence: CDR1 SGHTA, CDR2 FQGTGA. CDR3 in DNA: TGTGCCAGCAGCTTATTGGGGGCCCGGGAGACCCAGTACTTC. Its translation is CASSLLGARETQYF.

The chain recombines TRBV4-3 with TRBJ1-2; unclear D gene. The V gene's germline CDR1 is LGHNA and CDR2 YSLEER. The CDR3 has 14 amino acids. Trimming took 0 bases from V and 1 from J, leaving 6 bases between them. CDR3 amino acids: CASSQDVFNYGYTF. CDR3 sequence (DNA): TGCGCCAGCAGCCAAGATGTCTTTAACTATGGCTACACCTTC.

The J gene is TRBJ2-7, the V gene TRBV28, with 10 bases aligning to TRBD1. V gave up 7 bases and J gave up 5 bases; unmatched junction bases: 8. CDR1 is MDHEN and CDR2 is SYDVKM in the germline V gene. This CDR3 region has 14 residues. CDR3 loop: CASIMDRGSDEQYF. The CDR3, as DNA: TGTGCCAGCATAATGGACAGGGGGAGCGACGAGCAGTACTTC.

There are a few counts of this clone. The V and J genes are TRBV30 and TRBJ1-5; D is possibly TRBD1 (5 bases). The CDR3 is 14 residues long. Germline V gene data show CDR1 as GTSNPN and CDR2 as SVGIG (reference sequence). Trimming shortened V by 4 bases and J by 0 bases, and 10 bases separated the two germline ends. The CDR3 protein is CAWNQGFSNQPQHF. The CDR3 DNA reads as TGTGCCTGGAACCAGGGTTTTAGCAATCAGCCCCAGCATTTT.

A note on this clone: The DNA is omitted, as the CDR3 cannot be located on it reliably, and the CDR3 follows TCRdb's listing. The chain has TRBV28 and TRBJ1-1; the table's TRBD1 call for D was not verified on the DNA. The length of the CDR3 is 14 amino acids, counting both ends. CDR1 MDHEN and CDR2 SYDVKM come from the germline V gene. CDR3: CASSSSTGNTEAFF.

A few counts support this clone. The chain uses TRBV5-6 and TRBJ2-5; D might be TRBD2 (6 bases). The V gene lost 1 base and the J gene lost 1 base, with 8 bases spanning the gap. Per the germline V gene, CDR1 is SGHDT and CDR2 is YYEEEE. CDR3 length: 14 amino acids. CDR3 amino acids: CASSLPGVQETQYF. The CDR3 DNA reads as TGTGCCAGCAGCTTGCCGGGAGTCCAAGAGACCCAGTACTTC.

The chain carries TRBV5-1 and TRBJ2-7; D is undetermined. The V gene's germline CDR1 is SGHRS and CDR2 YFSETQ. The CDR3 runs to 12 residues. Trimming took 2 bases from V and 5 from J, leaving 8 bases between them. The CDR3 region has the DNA TGCGCCAGCAGCTTAACTACGAACGAGCAGTACTTC. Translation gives CASSLTTNEQYF.

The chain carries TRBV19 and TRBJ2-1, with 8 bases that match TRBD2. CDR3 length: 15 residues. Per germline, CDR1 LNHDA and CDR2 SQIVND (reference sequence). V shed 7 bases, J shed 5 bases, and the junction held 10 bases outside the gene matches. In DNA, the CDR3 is TGTGCCAGTAATCCCGGGACTAGTGATAACAATGAGCAGTTCTTC. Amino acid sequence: CASNPGTSDNNEQFF.

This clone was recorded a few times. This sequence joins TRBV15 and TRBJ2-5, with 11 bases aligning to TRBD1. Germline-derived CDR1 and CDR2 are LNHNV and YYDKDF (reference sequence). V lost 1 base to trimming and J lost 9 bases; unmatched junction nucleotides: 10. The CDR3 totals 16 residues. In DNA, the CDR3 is TGTGCCACCAGCAGAGCTGGGACAGGGGGGGTTTCGGCCCAGTACTTC. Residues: CATSRAGTGGVSAQYF.

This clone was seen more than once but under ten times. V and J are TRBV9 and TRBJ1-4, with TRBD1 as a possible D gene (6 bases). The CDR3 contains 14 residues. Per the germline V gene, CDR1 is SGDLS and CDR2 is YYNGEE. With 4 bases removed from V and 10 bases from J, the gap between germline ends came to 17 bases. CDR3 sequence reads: CASSPGYQGGKLFF. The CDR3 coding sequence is TGTGCCAGCAGCCCAGGTTACCAAGGGGGAAAACTGTTTTTT.

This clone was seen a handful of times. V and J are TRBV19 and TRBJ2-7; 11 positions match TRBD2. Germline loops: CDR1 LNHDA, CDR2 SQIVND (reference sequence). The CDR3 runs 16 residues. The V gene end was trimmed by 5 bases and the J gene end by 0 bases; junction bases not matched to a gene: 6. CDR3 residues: CASSFRGLAASYEQYF. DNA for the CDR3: TGTGCCAGTAGTTTTCGGGGACTAGCGGCCTCCTACGAGCAGTACTTC.

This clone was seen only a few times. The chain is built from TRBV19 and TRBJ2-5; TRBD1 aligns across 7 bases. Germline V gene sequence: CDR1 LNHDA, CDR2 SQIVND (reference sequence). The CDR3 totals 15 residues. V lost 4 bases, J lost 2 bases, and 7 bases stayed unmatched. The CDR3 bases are TGTGCCAGTAGTACAGGGGGAAAATTGCAAGAGACCCAGTACTTC. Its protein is CASSTGGKLQETQYF.

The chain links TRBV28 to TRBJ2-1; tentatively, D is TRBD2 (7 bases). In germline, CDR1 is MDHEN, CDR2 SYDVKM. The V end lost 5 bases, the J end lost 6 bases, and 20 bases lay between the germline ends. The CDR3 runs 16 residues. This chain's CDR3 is CASSLSGGGRRNEQFF. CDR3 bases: TGTGCCAGCAGTCTTTCCGGCGGGGGCAGGCGCAATGAGCAGTTCTTC. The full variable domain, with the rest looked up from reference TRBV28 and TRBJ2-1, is DVKVTQSSRYLVKRTGEKVFLECVQDMDHENMFWYRQDPGLGLRLIYFSYDVKMKEKGDIPEGYSVSREKKERFSLILESASTNQTSMYLCASSLSGGGRRNEQFFGPGTRLTVL.

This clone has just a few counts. CDR3 sequence reads: CASSPLLREGNTGELFF. The CDR3 DNA reads as TGTGCCAGCAGCCCTCTCCTACGGGAGGGGAACACCGGGGAGCTGTTTTTT. The rearrangement links TRBV9 to TRBJ2-2, with TRBD2 identical over 8 bases. With V trimmed by 4 bases and J by 1 base, 9 bases remained unmatched. Germline CDR1 and CDR2: SGDLS and YYNGEE. There are 17 residues in the CDR3.